The rows below give T cell receptor beta chains drawn from one sample of a study of human T cells and chemical hapten exposure. TCRdb recomputed calls from the RACE reads with MiXCR, one row per CDR3 protein. The repertoire holds 150,000 to 200,000 distinct CDR3 sequences, with about 15% as singletons. Sequences were derived from whole blood, sampled in connection with sensitization to the hapten diphenylcyclopropenone (DPC). The receptor source for this set is a woman in her 30s with alopecia areata. Some clones in this sample may be carry-over from other donors' samples. Each CDR3 is given with its conserved first and last residue. The D gene is left open where the match is weak. The size of a clone is reported for some rows only, either as once, few or many, or as a class for expanded clones.

CDR3 length	D gene	J gene	V gene	clone size	CDR3 DNA	CDR3 protein
15	-	TRBJ2-3	TRBV7-9	many	TGTGCCAGCAGCTTAGATCCTAGTAGCACAGATACGCAGTATTTT	CASSLDPSSTDTQYF
15	TRBD1	TRBJ2-5	TRBV7-9	few	TGTGCCAGCAGCCCGGGACAGGGGGTTGCAGAGACCCAGTACTTC	CASSPGQGVAETQYF
18	TRBD1	TRBJ2-2	TRBV9	-	TGTGCCAGCAGCGTAGCCCCGCACCGGACAGGGGTCACCGGGGAGCTGTTTTTT	CASSVAPHRTGVTGELFF
17	-	TRBJ2-3	TRBV6-5	-	TGTGCCAGCAGGCGAGGTAGCCGAAGAACCAGCACAGATACGCAGTATTTT	CASRRGSRRTSTDTQYF
18	TRBD2	TRBJ2-1	TRBV5-1	-	TGCGCCAGCAGCTTGGCAGGACTAGCGGGTGACGCCTACAATGAGCAGTTCTTC	CASSLAGLAGDAYNEQFF
18	TRBD2	TRBJ2-3	TRBV7-9	few	TGTGCCAGCAGCTCCACGAGGGTAACTAGCGGGAGGGCAGATACGCAGTATTTT	CASSSTRVTSGRADTQYF
13	TRBD1	TRBJ1-6	TRBV29-1	few	TGCAGCGTCCAACAGGGGGAAGGGTCACCCCTCCACTTT	CSVQQGEGSPLHF
12	-	TRBJ1-1	TRBV29-1	many	TGCAGCGTTGTGCTGGTTAAGGGTGAAGCTTTCTTT	CSVVLVKGEAFF
13	TRBD2	TRBJ2-1	TRBV12-3/TRBV12-4	few	TGTGCCAGCACCCTAGGAAGCGGGATACCACAGTTCTTC	CASTLGSGIPQFF
18	TRBD2	TRBJ2-5	TRBV7-2	-	TGTGCCAGCAGCGTACACCATATAGCGGGAGTCGGAGACGAGACCCAGTACTTC	CASSVHHIAGVGDETQYF
17	-	TRBJ2-6	TRBV6-2/TRBV6-3	many	TGTGCCAGCTACAGAGGGGGATCCTTCTCTGGGGCCAACGTCCTGACTTTC	CASYRGGSFSGANVLTF
13	TRBD1	TRBJ1-1	TRBV5-6	many	TGTGCCAGCAGCGCCCCGGACAGGGCTGAAGCTTTCTTT	CASSAPDRAEAFF
16	-	TRBJ1-2	TRBV6-1	-	TGTGCCAGCAGTGATACGCAGGGAAGATTTTACTATGGCTACACCTTC	CASSDTQGRFYYGYTF
15	-	TRBJ1-1	TRBV28	-	TGTGCCAGCAGTTCAAGGCAGGGGAGGGACACTGAAGCTTTCTTT	CASSSRQGRDTEAFF
16	TRBD1	TRBJ1-1	TRBV7-6	few	TGTGCCAGCAGCTTAGCGGGAGGGGGACAGCTCACTGAAGCTTTCTTT	CASSLAGGGQLTEAFF
12	TRBD2	TRBJ2-3	TRBV5-6	-	TGTGCCAGCAGCTTGTTGCGGGAGCGGCAGTATTTT	CASSLLRERQYF
20	TRBD2	TRBJ2-3	TRBV4-2	few	TGTGCCAGCAGCCAAGACCTCGTCCAGGGACTAGCGGGACGGGGAGATACGCAGTATTTT	CASSQDLVQGLAGRGDTQYF